This entry features one T cell receptor beta chain sequence. Profiled with immunoSEQ multiplex PCR; TCRdb holds only in-frame clones, not every one. This sample has over 65,000 clones, with 95% to 97% found just once. The data belong to a study of technical replicates of blood from several donors. The CDR3 runs to 15 residues. After removal of 1 base from V and 1 base from J, the junction contained 0 bases not matched to a gene. Germline V lookup: CDR1 MGHRA, CDR2 YSYEKL. Sequenced material: T cells isolated from PBMCs. The rearrangement uses TRBV4-1 and TRBJ2-3; TRBD1 matches at 9 bases. This receptor was identified in a human donor in good health. CDR3 loop: CASSQGTGGTDTQYF. The CDR3 coding sequence is TGCGCCAGCAGCCAAGGGACAGGGGGCACAGATACGCAGTATTTT.